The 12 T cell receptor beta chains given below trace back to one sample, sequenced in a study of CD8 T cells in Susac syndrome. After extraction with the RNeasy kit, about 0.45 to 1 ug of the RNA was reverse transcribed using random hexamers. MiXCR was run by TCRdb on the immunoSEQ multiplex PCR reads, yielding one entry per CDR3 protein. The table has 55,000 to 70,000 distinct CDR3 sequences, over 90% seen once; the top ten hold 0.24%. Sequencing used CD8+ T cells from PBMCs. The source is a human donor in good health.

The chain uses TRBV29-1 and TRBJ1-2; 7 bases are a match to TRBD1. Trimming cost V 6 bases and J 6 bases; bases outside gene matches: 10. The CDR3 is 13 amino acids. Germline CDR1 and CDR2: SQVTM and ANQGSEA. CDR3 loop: CSVLGGGVDGYTF. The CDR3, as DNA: TGCAGCGTCCTAGGAGGGGGCGTGGATGGCTACACCTTC. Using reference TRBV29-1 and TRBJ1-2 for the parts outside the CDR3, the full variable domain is SAVISQKPSRDICQRGTSLTIQCQVDSQVTMMFWYRQQPGQSLTLIATANQGSEATYESGFVIDKFPISRPNLTFSTLTVSNMSPEDSSIYLCSVLGGGVDGYTFGSGTRLTVV.

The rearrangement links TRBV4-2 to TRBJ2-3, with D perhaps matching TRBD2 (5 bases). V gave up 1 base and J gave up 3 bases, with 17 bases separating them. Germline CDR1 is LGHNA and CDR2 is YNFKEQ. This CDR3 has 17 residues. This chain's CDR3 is CASSQVQTEALTDTQYF. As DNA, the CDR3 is TGTGCCAGCAGCCAAGTACAAACGGAGGCACTTACAGATACGCAGTATTTT.

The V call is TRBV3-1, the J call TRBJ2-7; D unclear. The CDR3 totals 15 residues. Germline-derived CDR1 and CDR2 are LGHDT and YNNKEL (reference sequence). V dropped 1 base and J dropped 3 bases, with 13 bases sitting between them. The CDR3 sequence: CASSQVRQTYYEQYV. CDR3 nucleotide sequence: TGTGCCAGCAGCCAAGTCCGTCAGACATACTACGAGCAGTACGTC.

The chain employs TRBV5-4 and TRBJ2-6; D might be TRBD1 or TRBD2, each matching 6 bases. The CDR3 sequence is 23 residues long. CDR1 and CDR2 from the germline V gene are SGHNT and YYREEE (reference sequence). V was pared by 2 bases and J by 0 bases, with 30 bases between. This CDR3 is CASSFRGGRGKEAIDSGANVLTF. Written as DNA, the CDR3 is TGTGCCAGCAGCTTTCGGGGAGGCAGGGGAAAGGAGGCCATTGACTCTGGGGCCAACGTCCTGACTTTC. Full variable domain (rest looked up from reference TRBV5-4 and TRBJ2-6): ETGVTQSPTHLIKTRGQQVTLRCSSQSGHNTVSWYQQALGQGPQFIFQYYREEENGRGNFPPRFSGLQFPNYSSELNVNALELDDSALYLCASSFRGGRGKEAIDSGANVLTFGAGSRLTVL.

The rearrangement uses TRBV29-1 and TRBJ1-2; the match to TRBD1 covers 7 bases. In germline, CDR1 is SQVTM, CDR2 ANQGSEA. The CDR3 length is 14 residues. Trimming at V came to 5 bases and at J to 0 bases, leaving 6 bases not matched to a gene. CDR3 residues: CSVSTGASNYGYTF. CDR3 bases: TGCAGCGTTTCCACAGGGGCCTCTAACTATGGCTACACCTTC.

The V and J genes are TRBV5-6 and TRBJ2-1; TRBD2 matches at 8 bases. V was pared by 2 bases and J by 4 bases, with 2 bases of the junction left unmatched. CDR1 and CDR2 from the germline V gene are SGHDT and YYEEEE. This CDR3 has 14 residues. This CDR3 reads CASSFSGDYNEQFF. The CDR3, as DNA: TGTGCCAGCAGCTTTAGCGGGGATTACAATGAGCAGTTCTTC.

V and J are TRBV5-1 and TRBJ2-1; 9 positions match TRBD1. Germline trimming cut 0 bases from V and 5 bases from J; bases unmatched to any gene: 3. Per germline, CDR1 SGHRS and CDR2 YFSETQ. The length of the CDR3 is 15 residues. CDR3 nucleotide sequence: TGCGCCAGCAGCTTGGCAGGGACAGGGAACAATGAGCAGTTCTTC. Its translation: CASSLAGTGNNEQFF.

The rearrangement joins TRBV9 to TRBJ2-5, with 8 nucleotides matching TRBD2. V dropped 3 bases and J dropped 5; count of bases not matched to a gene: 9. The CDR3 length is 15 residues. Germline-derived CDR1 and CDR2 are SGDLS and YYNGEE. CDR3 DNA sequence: TGTGCCAGCAGCGAAGGCGGGGGGAGTGCGGAGACCCAGTACTTC. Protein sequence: CASSEGGGSAETQYF. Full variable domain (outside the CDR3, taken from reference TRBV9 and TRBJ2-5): DSGVTQTPKHLITATGQRVTLRCSPRSGDLSVYWYQQSLDQGLQFLIQYYNGEERAKGNILERFSAQQFPDLHSELNLSSLELGDSALYFCASSEGGGSAETQYFGPGTRLLVL.

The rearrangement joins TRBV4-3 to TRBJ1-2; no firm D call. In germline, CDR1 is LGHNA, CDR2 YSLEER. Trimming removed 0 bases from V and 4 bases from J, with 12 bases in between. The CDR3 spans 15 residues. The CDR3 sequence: CASSQDWGGPYGYTF. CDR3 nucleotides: TGCGCCAGCAGCCAAGATTGGGGTGGCCCCTATGGCTACACCTTC.

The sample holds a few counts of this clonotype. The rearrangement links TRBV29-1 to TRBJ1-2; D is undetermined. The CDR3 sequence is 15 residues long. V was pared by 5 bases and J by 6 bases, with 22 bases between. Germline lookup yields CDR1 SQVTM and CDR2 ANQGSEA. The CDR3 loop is CSVTGVKGRSNGYTF. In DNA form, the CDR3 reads TGCAGCGTTACGGGTGTCAAAGGGAGGAGTAATGGCTACACCTTC.

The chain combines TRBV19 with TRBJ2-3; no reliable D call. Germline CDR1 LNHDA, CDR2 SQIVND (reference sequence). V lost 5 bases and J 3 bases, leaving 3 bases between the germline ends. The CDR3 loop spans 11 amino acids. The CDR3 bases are TGTGCCAGTAGTGAGACAGATACGCAGTATTTT. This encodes CASSETDTQYF.

DNA for the CDR3: TGTGCCTGTTCGGGACGGTCAAGAGAGCAGTTCTTC. Protein sequence: CACSGRSREQFF. This chain joins TRBV30 and TRBJ2-1; the D call may be TRBD1 or TRBD2 (5 bases each). The V gene lost 6 bases and the J gene lost 10 bases, with 16 bases spanning the gap. Per germline, CDR1 GTSNPN and CDR2 SVGIG (reference sequence). The CDR3 is made up of 12 amino acids. The full variable domain, in which reference TRBV30 and TRBJ2-1 provide the parts outside the CDR3, is SQTIHQWPATLVQPVGSPLSLECTVEGTSNPNLYWYRQAAGRGLQLLFYSVGIGQISSEVPQNLSASRPQDRQFILSSKKLLLSDSGFYLCACSGRSREQFFGPGTRLTVL.